This TCR beta chain was sequenced for a study of cytomegalovirus exposure and HLA in healthy donors. Vbeta (60) and Jbeta (13) primers were used in the PCR. The repertoire was sequenced with immunoSEQ multiplex PCR; TCRdb's copy has only in-frame clones and lacks some. Its table lists just over 200,000 clones. Sequences were obtained from PBMCs. The clonotype comes from a girl aged 2 to 9 in good health and CMV-seropositive.

As DNA, the CDR3 is TGTGCCAGCAGTTACGGAGCCACTGAAGCTTTCTTT. Its translation is CASSYGATEAFF. The chain couples TRBV5-6 to TRBJ1-1; D ambiguous. Trimming removed 5 bases at V and 4 bases at J, with 9 bases between. Germline V gene data show CDR1 as SGHDT and CDR2 as YYEEEE. The CDR3 contains 12 residues.